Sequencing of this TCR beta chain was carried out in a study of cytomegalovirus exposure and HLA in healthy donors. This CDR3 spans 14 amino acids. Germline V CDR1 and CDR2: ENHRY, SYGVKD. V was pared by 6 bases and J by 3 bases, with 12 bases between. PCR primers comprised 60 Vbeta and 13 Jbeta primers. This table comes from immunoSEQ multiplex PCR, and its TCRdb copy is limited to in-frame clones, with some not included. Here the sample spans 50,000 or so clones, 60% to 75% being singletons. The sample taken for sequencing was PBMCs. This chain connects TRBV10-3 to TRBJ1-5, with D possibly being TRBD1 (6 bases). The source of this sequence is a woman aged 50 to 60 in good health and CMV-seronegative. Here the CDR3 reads CAIRGAGFNQPQHF. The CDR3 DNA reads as TGTGCCATCAGGGGGGCGGGTTTCAATCAGCCCCAGCATTTT.